This entry lists 10 T cell receptor beta chains sequenced from one sample in a study of beta chain features in type 1 diabetes listed by TCRdb under 2018. Library preparation employed the immunoSEQ multiplex PCR assay. All of the isolated RNA was reverse transcribed with the High Capacity cDNA Reverse Transcription Kit, so expressed TCRB transcripts were sequenced. TCRdb's version of the immuneACCESS table is confined to in-frame rearrangements and falls short of the full clone set. An unresolved V gene accounts for under half of the shortfall where checked; the remainder is of unknown origin. This sample has about 350,000 clones in its table, and about 20% of those were observed once. The top ten clonotypes cover about 0.045% of the sample. Sample: naive CD4+ T cells from blood. The cell subset or site label, read with the paper, signifies: true naive CD4+ T cells. The source of these receptors is a woman aged 18-35 years in good health.

This chain joins TRBV21-1 and TRBJ1-2; the listed D gene, TRBD1, was not tested against the DNA. TRBV21-1 corresponds to a pseudogene. The CDR3 has 15 amino acids. The DNA for the CDR3 is TGTGCCAGCAGCAAAGCTTGCGGGACAGTCTATGGCTACACCTTC. It codes for CASSKACGTVYGYTF.

J is TRBJ2-7 and V is TRBV27; maybe TRBD2 (5 bases). This CDR3 spans 13 amino acids. Germline V gene sequence: CDR1 MNHEY, CDR2 SMNVEV (reference sequence). V lost 8 bases, J lost 9 bases, and 20 bases lay in between. The DNA of the CDR3 is TGTGCCAGCCGTCCGGGGAGTAGGCTGGGGCAGTACTTC. Protein: CASRPGSRLGQYF.

V gene TRBV5-4 combines with J gene TRBJ1-5; 8 bases match TRBD1. V was pared by 4 bases and J by 2 bases, with 8 bases of the junction left unmatched. The CDR3 length is 16 residues. Per the germline V gene, CDR1 is SGHNT and CDR2 is YYREEE (reference sequence). The CDR3 region has the DNA TGTGCCAGCAGCCAAGCCTCGGGACAGGGCAATCAGCCCCAGCATTTT. The encoded protein is CASSQASGQGNQPQHF. The whole variable domain, filled in from reference TRBV5-4 and TRBJ1-5, reads ETGVTQSPTHLIKTRGQQVTLRCSSQSGHNTVSWYQQALGQGPQFIFQYYREEENGRGNFPPRFSGLQFPNYSSELNVNALELDDSALYLCASSQASGQGNQPQHFGDGTRLSIL.

This chain connects TRBV9 to TRBJ2-5; 11 positions match TRBD2. Losses at the gene ends were 0 bases for V and 4 bases for J; bases not matched to a gene: 8. Per the germline V gene, CDR1 is SGDLS and CDR2 is YYNGEE. The CDR3 sequence is 17 residues long. The DNA of the CDR3 is TGTGCCAGCAGCGTAGGACGACTAGCGGGGTGGGGAGAGACCCAGTACTTC. It specifies CASSVGRLAGWGETQYF.

This clone was detected a few times. This chain uses TRBV18 with TRBJ1-4; TRBD1 might be the D (5 bases). Deletions cut 1 base from V and 8 bases from J, with 11 bases between. This CDR3 is 14 amino acids long. Germline V CDR1 and CDR2: KGHSH, LQKENI. In DNA, the CDR3 is TGTGCCAGCTCACCACGCGGGGCCGCGGAAAAACTGTTTTTT. It encodes CASSPRGAAEKLFF.

The chain carries TRBV11-1 and TRBJ1-4; maybe TRBD1 (6 bases). The CDR3 has 14 residues. Trimming pared 5 bases from V and 11 bases from J, leaving 18 bases between. CDR1 SGHAT and CDR2 FQDESV come from the germline V gene (reference sequence). The CDR3 DNA reads as TGTGCCAGCAGCCGCGATGGGGGCCAGGAGAAACTGTTTTTT. Protein: CASSRDGGQEKLFF. Drawing the rest from reference TRBV11-1 and TRBJ1-4, the complete variable domain is EAEVAQSPRYKITEKSQAVAFWCDPISGHATLYWYRQILGQGPELLVQFQDESVVDDSQLPKDRFSAERLKGVDSTLKIQPAELGDSAMYLCASSRDGGQEKLFFGSGTQLSVL.

This clone was detected a few times. Other DNA sequences within the sample encode an identical CDR3. The chain couples TRBV25-1 to TRBJ1-5; 7 bases align to TRBD1. Germline V gene sequence: CDR1 MGHDK, CDR2 SYGVNS. The CDR3 is 14 amino acids. Trimming cost V 4 bases and J 3 bases; bases outside gene matches: 3. This CDR3 is CASSVTGSNQPQHF. Written as DNA, the CDR3 is TGTGCCAGCAGTGTGACAGGGTCCAATCAGCCCCAGCATTTT.

This clone was seen more than once but under ten times. CDR3 amino acids: CASSLFPSDTQYF. In DNA form, the CDR3 reads TGTGCCAGCAGCCTCTTCCCGTCAGATACGCAGTATTTT. The chain links TRBV9 to TRBJ2-3; D is unclear. With 4 bases removed from V and 4 bases from J, the gap between germline ends came to 10 bases. CDR1 and CDR2 from the germline V gene are SGDLS and YYNGEE. This CDR3 is built from 13 residues.

This chain connects TRBV25-1 to TRBJ2-3; TRBD1 aligns across 9 bases. V gave up 0 bases and J gave up 3 bases; unmatched junction bases: 4. This CDR3 spans 16 amino acids. CDR1 MGHDK and CDR2 SYGVNS come from the germline V gene. The DNA of the CDR3 is TGTGCCAGCAGTGAATATGGGGACAGGGTGACAGATACGCAGTATTTT. Residues: CASSEYGDRVTDTQYF.

The V gene is TRBV11-2, the J gene TRBJ1-1, with D hard to call. V shed 5 bases and J shed 1 base, with 11 bases lying between them. Germline V gives CDR1 SGHAT, CDR2 FQNNGV. CDR3 length: 14 residues. The CDR3 spells CASSLLTENTEAFF. CDR3 coding DNA: TGTGCCAGCAGCCTCCTAACAGAGAACACTGAAGCTTTCTTT.